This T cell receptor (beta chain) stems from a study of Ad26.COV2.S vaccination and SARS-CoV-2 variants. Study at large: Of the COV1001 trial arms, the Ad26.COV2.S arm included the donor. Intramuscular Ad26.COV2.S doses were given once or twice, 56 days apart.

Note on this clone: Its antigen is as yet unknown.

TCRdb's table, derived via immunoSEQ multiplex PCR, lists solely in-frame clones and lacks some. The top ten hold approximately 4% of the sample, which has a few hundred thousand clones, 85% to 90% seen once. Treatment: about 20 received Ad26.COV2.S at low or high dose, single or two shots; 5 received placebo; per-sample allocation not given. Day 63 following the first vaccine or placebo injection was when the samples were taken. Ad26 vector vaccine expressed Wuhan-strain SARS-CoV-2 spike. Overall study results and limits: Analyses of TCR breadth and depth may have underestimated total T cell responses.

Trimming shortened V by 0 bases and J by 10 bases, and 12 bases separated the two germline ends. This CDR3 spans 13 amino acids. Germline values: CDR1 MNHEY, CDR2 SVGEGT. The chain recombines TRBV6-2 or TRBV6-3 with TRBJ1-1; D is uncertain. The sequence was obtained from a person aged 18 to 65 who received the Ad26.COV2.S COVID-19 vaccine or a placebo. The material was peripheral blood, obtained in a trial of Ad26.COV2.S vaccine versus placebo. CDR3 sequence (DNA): TGTGCCAGCAGTTACTCAGGGTGGGAATCAGCTTTCTTT. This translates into CASSYSGWESAFF.